Below are 8 T cell receptor beta chains sequenced from a single sample in a study of blood T cell repertoires in COVID-19. TCRdb keeps only in-frame clones here, not all; method: immunoSEQ multiplex PCR. The data show around 160,000 clones, with approximately 90% seen just once and roughly 3.9% held by the top ten. The sample taken for sequencing was PBMCs or T cells enriched from blood (not recorded which). All receptors come from a woman between 40 and 50 years old who had been exposed to COVID-19.

In this sample, this clone turned up once. The rearrangement links TRBV10-2 to TRBJ1-2; 7 bases match TRBD1. CDR3 length equals 15 residues. Germline V CDR1 and CDR2: WSHSY, SAAADI. V lost 2 bases and J lost 8; bases outside the gene matches: 11. CDR3 region: CASSETGAPFEGYTF. CDR3 DNA: TGCGCCAGCAGTGAGACAGGGGCCCCGTTTGAAGGCTACACCTTC.

CDR3 coding DNA: TGTGCCAGCAACTCCCCCGGGAGATCGCGTTCACCCCTCCACTTT. Translating gives CASNSPGRSRSPLHF. V and J are TRBV7-2 and TRBJ1-6, with D unresolved. Trimming stripped 7 bases from V and 9 bases from J, with 19 bases between. CDR3 length: 15 amino acids. Germline V gives CDR1 SGHTA, CDR2 FQGNSA.

In this sample, this clone turned up once. The chain has TRBV7-9 and TRBJ2-7, with TRBD1 identical over 7 bases. CDR3 length: 14 residues. The ends lost 5 bases at V and 1 base at J; junction bases unmatched: 5. Germline CDR1 SEHNR, CDR2 FQNEAQ (reference sequence). CDR3 in amino acids: CASSEDRVSYEQYF. In DNA, the CDR3 is TGTGCCAGCAGCGAAGACAGGGTTTCCTACGAGCAGTACTTC.

The chain recombines TRBV6-5 with TRBJ1-1, with unresolved D. Germline loops: CDR1 MNHEY, CDR2 SVGAGI. V lost 0 bases and J 4 bases, leaving 9 bases between the germline ends. This CDR3 contains 14 residues. The CDR3 sequence: CASSYSRVSTEAFF. Written as DNA, the CDR3 is TGTGCCAGCAGTTACTCGCGGGTTAGCACTGAAGCTTTCTTT.

The chain couples TRBV29-1 to TRBJ2-7; 11 bases map to TRBD2. Trimming removed 5 bases from V and 2 bases from J; junction bases left unmatched: 5. Germline CDR1 and CDR2: SQVTM and ANQGSEA. This CDR3 has 14 amino acids. The CDR3 nucleotides are TGCAGCGTTAATAGCGGGAGGGGAACCTACGAGCAGTACTTC. It is translated as CSVNSGRGTYEQYF.

CDR3 coding DNA: TGTGCCACCGGACAGGTTTCAAGCACAGATACGCAGTATTTT. Its translation: CATGQVSSTDTQYF. The J gene is TRBJ2-3, the V gene TRBV10-3; 7 bases align to TRBD1. Germline assignment: CDR1 ENHRY and CDR2 SYGVKD. The length of the CDR3 is 14 residues. After removal of 10 bases from V and 0 bases from J, the junction contained 7 bases not matched to a gene.

The chain employs TRBV4-2 and TRBJ2-1; TRBD1 agrees at 9 bases. Germline lookup yields CDR1 LGHNA and CDR2 YNFKEQ. The ends lost 4 bases at V and 6 bases at J; junction bases unmatched: 4. The CDR3 is 14 amino acids. The DNA for the CDR3 is TGTGCCAGCAGCCGCGGGACAGGGTCCAATGAGCAGTTCTTC. Residues: CASSRGTGSNEQFF.

The J gene is TRBJ2-7, the V gene TRBV27; 9 nucleotides agree with TRBD2. The V gene's germline CDR1 is MNHEY and CDR2 SMNVEV (reference sequence). Germline trimming cut 0 bases from V and 5 bases from J; bases unmatched to any gene: 5. This CDR3 region has 15 residues. The CDR3 DNA sequence: TGTGCCAGCAGTTTATCTCTAGCGGGGTGGGACGAGCAGTACTTC. Its protein product is CASSLSLAGWDEQYF.